A single T cell receptor (beta chain) is shown here with its context. The antigen is unknown. As for treatment: oral pan-JAK inhibitor, 5-10 mg twice daily. The data are from a study of CD8+ T cells in alopecia areata. Across the whole study: The study gave treated patients oral tofacitinib at 5 to 10 mg twice daily.

Following extraction, RNA underwent reverse transcription to cDNA, which served as the sequencing template. Data came from immunoSEQ multiplex PCR; TCRdb stores just in-frame clones and leaves some out. The top ten hold just under 30% of the sample, which has more than 95,000 clones, 58% seen once. Study-level points and caveats: Tofacitinib yielded significantly lower scalp clonality and fewer expanded CD8+ clones among the top 100. TCR sharing across patients was less clear than in mice, possibly HLA-related.

The receptor was isolated from a human donor with alopecia areata. The sample here was CD8+ T cells sorted from blood, taken at week 4, from a patient treated with tofacitinib.

In nucleotides, the CDR3 is TGTGCCAGCAGCTTAGGAGGCAGTAACTATGGCTACACCTTC. Protein product: CASSLGGSNYGYTF. The V and J genes are TRBV7-9 and TRBJ1-2; D not certain. The CDR3 consists of 14 residues. Germline CDR1 SEHNR, CDR2 FQNEAQ (reference sequence). V was clipped by 1 base and J by 1 base, with 7 bases between them. Full variable domain (missing parts from reference TRBV7-9 and TRBJ1-2): DTGVSQNPRHKITKRGQNVTFRCDPISEHNRLYWYRQTLGQGPEFLTYFQNEAQLEKSRLLSDRFSAERPKGSFSTLEIQRTEQGDSAMYLCASSLGGSNYGYTFGSGTRLTVV.